This is a list of T cell receptor beta chains from one sample in a study of radiation and T cells in renal cell carcinoma. Clones were sequenced by immunoSEQ multiplex PCR, and TCRdb holds only the in-frame ones, with some missing. Of 130,000 to 150,000 clones listed, roughly 90% are singletons. The sample here was blood, taken from a patient whose treatment included radiotherapy and nephrectomy. The receptors were sampled from a woman in her forties or fifties with renal cell carcinoma. Both conserved end residues are part of each CDR3. The order of the fields is J gene, V gene, D gene, clone size, CDR3 DNA, CDR3 protein. D genes are given only for firm matches. Clone size is not always given. Where it is, it says once, few, many or a class for expanded clones.

>TRBJ2-3|TRBV9|TRBD1|.
TGTGCCAGCAGCGCAGGACAGGCCCGGGATACGCAGTATTTT
CASSAGQARDTQYF
>TRBJ2-2|TRBV29-1|.|.
TGCAGCGTAGACGGGGGCGCGGCCACGAACACCGGGGAGCTGTTTTTT
CSVDGGAATNTGELFF
>TRBJ2-3|TRBV28|TRBD2|.
TGTGCCAGCAGCCGACTAGGAGCGGGGGGCACAGATACGCAGTATTTT
CASSRLGAGGTDTQYF
>TRBJ2-1|TRBV5-1|TRBD2|.
TGCGCCAGCAGCTTGAAGGTGACTAGCGGCAACAATGAGCAGTTCTTC
CASSLKVTSGNNEQFF
>TRBJ1-2|TRBV5-4|.|once
TGTGCCAGCAGCTTAGGCCGAGACTATGGCTACACCTTC
CASSLGRDYGYTF
>TRBJ1-1|TRBV28|TRBD1|.
TGTGCCAGCAGTTCCGGGACAGGGAGGACTGAAGCTTTCTTT
CASSSGTGRTEAFF
>TRBJ1-4|TRBV6-5|.|once
TGTGCCAGCAGTTACACTGTTAAGGAAAAACTGTTTTTT
CASSYTVKEKLFF
>TRBJ2-7|TRBV13|TRBD2|.
TGTGCCAGCAGCTTAGGCCTAGCGGAACCCTACGAGCAGTACTTC
CASSLGLAEPYEQYF
>TRBJ2-7|TRBV11-3|.|once
TGTGCCAGCAGCTTTGCGGAGGGCGAGCAGTACTTC
CASSFAEGEQYF
>TRBJ2-5|TRBV27|.|.
TGTGCCAGCAGTTTATTCTGGTCGGGGGACCAAGAGACCCAGTACTTC
CASSLFWSGDQETQYF
>TRBJ1-1|TRBV7-2|.|.
TGTGCCAGCAGCTTAGCTTCTAGGGACACTGAAGCTTTCTTT
CASSLASRDTEAFF
>TRBJ2-7|TRBV27|.|.
TGTGCCAGCAGTTCCCCAAACAGGGCCTACGAGCAGTACTTC
CASSSPNRAYEQYF
>TRBJ2-2|TRBV9|TRBD2|.
TGTGCCAGCAGCCCCTCGACTAGCGAAAACACCGGGGAGCTGTTTTTT
CASSPSTSENTGELFF
>TRBJ1-1|TRBV2|TRBD1|.
TGTGCCAGCATCATACAGGGGGTGAACACTGAAGCTTTCTTT
CASIIQGVNTEAFF
>TRBJ2-3|TRBV28|.|.
TGTGCCAGCAGTTTGGTAGGGGGGAGGACAGATACGCAGTATTTT
CASSLVGGRTDTQYF
>TRBJ2-3|TRBV2|.|.
TGTGCCAGCAGTGGAGGGTTTAGAGCAGATACGCAGTATTTT
CASSGGFRADTQYF
>TRBJ2-5|TRBV28|.|.
TGTGCCAGCAGCCCGGGGGAGACCCAGTACTTC
CASSPGETQYF
>TRBJ2-5|TRBV19|.|once
TGTGCCAGTTGCTCCAGGGGGGTAGAACCTCAAGAGACCCAGTACTTC
CASCSRGVEPQETQYF
>TRBJ1-5|TRBV5-8|.|.
TGTGCCAGCAGCTGGGGTGGGGTTGGTCAGCCCCAGCATTTT
CASSWGGVGQPQHF
>TRBJ1-5|TRBV6-6|.|.
TGTGCCAGCAGTTCCTTCGGGAACCCTAGCAATCAGCCCCAGCATTTT
CASSSFGNPSNQPQHF
>TRBJ1-1|TRBV4-2|.|few
TGTGCCAGCAGCCATGAACTCGACGAAAACACTGAAGCTTTCTTT
CASSHELDENTEAFF
>TRBJ2-6|TRBV6-5|.|.
TGTGCCAGCCGACCGTCTGGGGCCAACGTCCTGACTTTC
CASRPSGANVLTF
>TRBJ1-1|TRBV9|.|.
TGTGCCAGCAGCGGTGGACAGATGAACACTGAAGCTTTCTTT
CASSGGQMNTEAFF
>TRBJ2-7|TRBV6-5|TRBD2|.
TGTGCCAGCAGTACCGTGGCGGGGGGTCCCTACGAGCAGTACTTC
CASSTVAGGPYEQYF
>TRBJ1-3|TRBV15|TRBD1|.
TGTGCCACCAGCAAGGGGGACAGGGGGCTCTCTGGAAACACCATATATTTT
CATSKGDRGLSGNTIYF